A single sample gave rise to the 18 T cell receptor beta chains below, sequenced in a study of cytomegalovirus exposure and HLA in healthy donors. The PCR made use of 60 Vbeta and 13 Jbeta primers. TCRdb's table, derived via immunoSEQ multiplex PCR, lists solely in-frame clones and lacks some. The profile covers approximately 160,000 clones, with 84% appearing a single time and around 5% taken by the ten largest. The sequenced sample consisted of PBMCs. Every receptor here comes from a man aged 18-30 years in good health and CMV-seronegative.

CDR3 loop: CASSAGTEETQYF. For the CDR3, the DNA is TGTGCCAGCAGTGCCGGGACAGAAGAGACCCAGTACTTC. The rearrangement links TRBV6-5 to TRBJ2-5; 7 bases line up with TRBD1. V was clipped by 5 bases and J by 3 bases; unmatched bases: 3. The CDR3 has 13 residues. Germline CDR1 reads MNHEY; CDR2 reads SVGAGI.

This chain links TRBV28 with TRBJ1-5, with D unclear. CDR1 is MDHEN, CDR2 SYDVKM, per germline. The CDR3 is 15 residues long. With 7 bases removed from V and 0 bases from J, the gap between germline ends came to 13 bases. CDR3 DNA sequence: TGTGCCAGCACCTCCTTACGGGTTAGCAATCAGCCCCAGCATTTT. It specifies CASTSLRVSNQPQHF.

CDR3 amino acids: CATFQETQYF. For the CDR3, the DNA is TGTGCCACCTTTCAAGAGACCCAGTACTTC. J is TRBJ2-5 and V is TRBV6-5; D gene ambiguous. The germline gives CDR1 MNHEY, CDR2 SVGAGI. V lost 10 bases and J lost 2, with 5 bases in between. The CDR3 extends over 10 amino acids.

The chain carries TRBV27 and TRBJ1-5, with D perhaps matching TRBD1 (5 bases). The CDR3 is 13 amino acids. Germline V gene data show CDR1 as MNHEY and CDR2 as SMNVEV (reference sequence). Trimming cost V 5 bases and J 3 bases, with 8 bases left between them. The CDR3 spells CASSPGHNQPQHF. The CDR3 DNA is TGTGCCAGCAGTCCAGGGCACAATCAGCCCCAGCATTTT.

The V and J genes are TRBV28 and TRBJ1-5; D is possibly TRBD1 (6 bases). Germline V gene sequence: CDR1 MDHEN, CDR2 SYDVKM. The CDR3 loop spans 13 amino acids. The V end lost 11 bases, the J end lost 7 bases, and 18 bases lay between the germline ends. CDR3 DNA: TGTGCCGTCGAACAGGGCCGCGGCCAGCCCCAGCATTTT. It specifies CAVEQGRGQPQHF.

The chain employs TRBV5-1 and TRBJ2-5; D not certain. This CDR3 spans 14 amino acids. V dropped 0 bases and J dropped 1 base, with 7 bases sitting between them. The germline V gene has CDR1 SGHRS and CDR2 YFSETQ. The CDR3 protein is CASSLGETQETQYF. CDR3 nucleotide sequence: TGCGCCAGCAGCTTGGGAGAAACCCAAGAGACCCAGTACTTC. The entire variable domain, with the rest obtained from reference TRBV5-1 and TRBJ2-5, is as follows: KAGVTQTPRYLIKTRGQQVTLSCSPISGHRSVSWYQQTPGQGLQFLFEYFSETQRNKGNFPGRFSGRQFSNSRSEMNVSTLELGDSALYLCASSLGETQETQYFGPGTRLLVL.

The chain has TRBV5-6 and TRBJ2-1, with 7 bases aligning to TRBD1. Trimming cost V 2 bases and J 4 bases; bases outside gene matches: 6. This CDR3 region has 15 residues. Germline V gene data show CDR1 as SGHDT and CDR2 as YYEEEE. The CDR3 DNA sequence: TGTGCCAGCAGCTTCCCTGGACAGGTATACAATGAGCAGTTCTTC. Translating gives CASSFPGQVYNEQFF.

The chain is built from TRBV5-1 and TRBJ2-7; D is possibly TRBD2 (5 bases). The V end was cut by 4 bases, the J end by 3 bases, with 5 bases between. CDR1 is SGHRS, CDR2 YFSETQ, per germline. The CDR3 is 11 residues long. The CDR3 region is CASSRDYEQYF. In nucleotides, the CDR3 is TGCGCCAGCAGCCGGGACTACGAGCAGTACTTC.

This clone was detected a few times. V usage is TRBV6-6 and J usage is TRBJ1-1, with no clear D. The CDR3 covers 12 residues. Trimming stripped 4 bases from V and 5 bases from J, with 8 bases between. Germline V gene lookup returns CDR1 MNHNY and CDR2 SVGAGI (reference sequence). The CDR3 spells CASSWGGTEAFF. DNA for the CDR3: TGTGCCAGCAGTTGGGGAGGGACTGAAGCTTTCTTT.

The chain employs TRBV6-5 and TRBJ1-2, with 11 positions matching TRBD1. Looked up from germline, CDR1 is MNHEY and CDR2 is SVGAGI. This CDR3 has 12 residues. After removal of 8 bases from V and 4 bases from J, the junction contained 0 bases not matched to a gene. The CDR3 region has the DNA TGTGCCAGCGGACAGGGGGCCTATGGCTACACCTTC. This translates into CASGQGAYGYTF.

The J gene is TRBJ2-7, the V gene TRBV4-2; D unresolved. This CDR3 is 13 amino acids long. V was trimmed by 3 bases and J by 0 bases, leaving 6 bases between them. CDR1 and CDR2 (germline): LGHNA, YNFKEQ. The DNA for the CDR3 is TGTGCCAGCAGCCACCCTAGCTCCTACGAGCAGTACTTC. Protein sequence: CASSHPSSYEQYF.

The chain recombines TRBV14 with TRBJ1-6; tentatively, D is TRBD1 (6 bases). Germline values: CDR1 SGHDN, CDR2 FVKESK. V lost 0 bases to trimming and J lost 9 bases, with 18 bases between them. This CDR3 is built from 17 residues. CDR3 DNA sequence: TGTGCCAGCAGCCAAGATCTTCAACAGGGCACGAGTTCACCCCTCCACTTT. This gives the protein CASSQDLQQGTSSPLHF. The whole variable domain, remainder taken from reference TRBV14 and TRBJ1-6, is EAGVTQFPSHSVIEKGQTVTLRCDPISGHDNLYWYRRVMGKEIKFLLHFVKESKQDESGMPNNRFLAERTGGTYSTLKVQPAELEDSGVYFCASSQDLQQGTSSPLHFGNGTRLTVT.

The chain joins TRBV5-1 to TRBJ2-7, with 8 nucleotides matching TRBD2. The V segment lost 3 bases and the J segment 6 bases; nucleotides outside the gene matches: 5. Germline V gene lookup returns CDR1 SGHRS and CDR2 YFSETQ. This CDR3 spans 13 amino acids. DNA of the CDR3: TGCGCCAGCAGCTCCGGCGGGGGGTCCGAGCAGTACTTC. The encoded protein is CASSSGGGSEQYF. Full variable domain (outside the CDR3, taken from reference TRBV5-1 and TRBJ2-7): KAGVTQTPRYLIKTRGQQVTLSCSPISGHRSVSWYQQTPGQGLQFLFEYFSETQRNKGNFPGRFSGRQFSNSRSEMNVSTLELGDSALYLCASSSGGGSEQYFGPGTRLTVT.

The CDR3 sequence is CASSGRGAGGRAPGNTIYF. CDR3 DNA sequence: TGTGCCAGCAGCGGTCGGGGGGCTGGGGGCCGGGCTCCAGGAAACACCATATATTTT. The chain carries TRBV9 and TRBJ1-3; maybe TRBD1 (6 bases). The germline CDR1 and CDR2 sequences are SGDLS and YYNGEE. Trimming removed 3 bases from V and 4 bases from J, with 26 bases in between. The CDR3 extends over 19 amino acids. Looking up the rest from reference TRBV9 and TRBJ1-3 gives the full variable domain: DSGVTQTPKHLITATGQRVTLRCSPRSGDLSVYWYQQSLDQGLQFLIQYYNGEERAKGNILERFSAQQFPDLHSELNLSSLELGDSALYFCASSGRGAGGRAPGNTIYFGEGSWLTVV.

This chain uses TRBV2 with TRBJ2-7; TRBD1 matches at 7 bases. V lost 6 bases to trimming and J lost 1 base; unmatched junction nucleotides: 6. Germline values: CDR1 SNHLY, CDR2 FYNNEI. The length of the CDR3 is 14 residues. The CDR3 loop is CASSLDRDSYEQYF. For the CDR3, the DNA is TGTGCCAGCAGCTTAGACAGGGATTCCTACGAGCAGTACTTC.

DNA for the CDR3: TGTGCCAGCAGTGAGGGGCTCCACAATGAGCAGTTCTTC. Protein sequence: CASSEGLHNEQFF. The chain combines TRBV2 with TRBJ2-1; TRBD1 might be the D (5 bases). Germline V lookup: CDR1 SNHLY, CDR2 FYNNEI. V was pared by 3 bases and J by 5 bases, with 8 bases between. The CDR3 sequence is 13 residues long.

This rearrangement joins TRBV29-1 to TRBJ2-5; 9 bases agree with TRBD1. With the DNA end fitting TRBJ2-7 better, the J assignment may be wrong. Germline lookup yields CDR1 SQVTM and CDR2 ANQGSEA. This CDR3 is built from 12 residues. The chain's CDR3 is CSGGQGWNEQYF. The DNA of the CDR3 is TGCAGCGGCGGACAGGGGTGGAACGAGCAGTACTTC.

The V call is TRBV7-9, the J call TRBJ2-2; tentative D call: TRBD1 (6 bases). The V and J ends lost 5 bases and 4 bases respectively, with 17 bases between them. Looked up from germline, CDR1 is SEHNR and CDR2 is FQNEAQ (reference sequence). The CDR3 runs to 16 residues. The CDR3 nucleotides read TGTGCCAGCAGCCCACTTTGGACAGAAACCACCGGGGAGCTGTTTTTT. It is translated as CASSPLWTETTGELFF. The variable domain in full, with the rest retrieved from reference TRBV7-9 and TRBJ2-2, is DTGVSQNPRHKITKRGQNVTFRCDPISEHNRLYWYRQTLGQGPEFLTYFQNEAQLEKSRLLSDRFSAERPKGSFSTLEIQRTEQGDSAMYLCASSPLWTETTGELFFGEGSRLTVL.